This note documents a single T cell receptor beta chain sequence. This clonotype was seen more than once but under ten times. Its binding antigen is unknown. Per-base qualities were not stored, and no clone one base away is much larger. The CDR3 has 14 amino acids, counting the end cysteine and phenylalanine. The sequence is cut down to CDR3 DNA, 42 bases in frame from base 1. The junction carries 7 bases between V and J, which are trimmed by 4 bases and 0 bases respectively. The sample originates from a study of T-cell memory formation after mild COVID-19 (dated by TCRdb to the early 2020s). Turning to the overall study: TCR sequence clusters from the two donors were found to be largely donor specific. Longitudinal TCRalpha and TCRbeta repertoire sequencing tracked T-cell clones expanding and contracting after mild COVID-19 in a couple of donors. The cohort was made up of two young adult volunteers, one female and one male, who were previously healthy. Overall study results and their limits: Contracting CD4+ clones appeared mostly in the CM and EM memory subsets, whereas CD8+ clones were enriched in EMRA. Some responding clones were found in pre-infection memory, which suggests that pre-existing cross-reactive memory T cells took part in the SARS-CoV-2 response. The study included only a couple of mild cases, and larger cohorts that include severe cases with pre-infection samples were judged to be necessary. SARS-CoV-2 specificity of the second-wave clones peaking on day 37 was not confirmed. Clones contracting from day 15 to 85 had balanced CD4/CD8 phenotypes, while a second wave expanding from day 15 to 37 was biased towards CD4+.

PBMCs were isolated by Ficoll-Paque density gradient centrifugation. Sequencing was carried out with an Illumina NovaSeq 6000. TCRalpha and TCRbeta cDNA libraries were built by 5'RACE with constant-segment primers, adding sample barcodes and unique molecular identifiers. RNA was extracted from every sample with Trizol reagent. Library amplification was performed in two PCR steps, and a second sample barcode and Illumina TruSeq adapters were introduced in the second step. Sequencing of libraries was performed on an Illumina NovaSeq with 2 x 150 bp paired-end reads. The published analysis was carried out like this. Reads were demultiplexed and collapsed into UMI-guided consensus sequences with migec v1.2.7. Using mixcr v2.1.11, the UMI consensuses were aligned to TRA and TRB V and J templates and assembled into clonotypes. Clonotypes were classified as expanded or contracted when called significant by both edgeR and NoisET, with noise models trained on biological replicates. edgeR calls used a false discovery rate-adjusted p below 0.01 and a log2 fold-change threshold of 1. As an exploratory analysis of dynamics, PCA with hierarchical clustering was applied to max-normalized trajectories of the 1000 most abundant clonotypes. Separately sequenced CD4+ and CD8+ repertoires were used to assign the CD4 or CD8 phenotype of responding clones. The public reads were run again by TCRdb, first through fastp at Q25 and then through MiXCR, and only productive beta chains were kept. All rows with the same CDR3 protein become a single entry with the most common DNA and genes. The V and J calls reflect TCRdb's pipeline rather than the authors' work. This sample holds hundreds of thousands of distinct CDR3 sequences; less than 20% were observed only once. The ten largest clonotypes hold around 24% of the sample.

Sequenced material: PBMCs or a T cell subset sorted from them (not recorded which). The rearranged chain carries TRBV12-3 or TRBV12-4 and TRBJ2-1, with no confidently assigned D gene. This receptor was taken from a man aged 18-30 years who had mild COVID-19 (a few samples of this study predate the infection). The sample titles of this study are shuffled in the database, so cell type and time point are left out; the donor was told from shared clones. At the DNA level, the sequence is TGTGCCAGCAGTTACAAGTCCTCCTACAATGAGCAGTTCTTC. Its protein is CASSYKSSYNEQFF.